This TCR beta chain emerged from a study of cytomegalovirus exposure and HLA in healthy donors. Overall study context: Roughly 180 million T cells yielded some 120 million unique TCR beta sequences in earlier analysis.

For this clone: Its specificity is unknown. Other DNA sequences in this specimen translate into the identical CDR3.

Study-level results: According to a later analysis, donors in an Asian-associated ancestry cluster reportedly had fewer N-insertions than the roughly 670-donor mean. Some TCR beta chains (more than 150 of them) were listed as cytomegalovirus-associated. In a later analysis, TCR beta V- and J-gene trimming was associated with a missense DCLRE1C variant.

Trimming pared 1 base from V and 1 base from J, leaving 4 bases between. The CDR3 spans 13 residues. Germline CDR1 is SGHTA and CDR2 is FQGNSA. It was with 60 Vbeta and 13 Jbeta primers that the PCR ran. The repertoire was sequenced with immunoSEQ multiplex PCR; TCRdb's copy has only in-frame clones and lacks some. In the table there are about 160,000 clones, about four fifths of which are singletons. V usage is TRBV7-2 and J usage is TRBJ1-1, with no clear D. The TCR was taken from a girl between 10 and 17 years old in good health and CMV-seropositive. What was sequenced was PBMCs. CDR3 residues: CASSLGRNTEAFF. In nucleotides, the CDR3 is TGTGCCAGCAGCTTAGGGAGGAACACTGAAGCTTTCTTT.